This TCR beta chain stems from a study of blood T cells in healthy people across ages. For the second PCR, which ran for about 6 to 11 cycles, a sample-barcoded 5' primer and a J-beta primer mix were used. Via MiXCR, TCRdb re-called the 5' RACE reads, giving one row per CDR3 protein. In the table there are roughly 1.7 million distinct CDR3 sequences, about 31% of which are singletons. The sequencing input was blood. This clonotype originated in a woman aged 25 to 39 in good health.

In DNA form, the CDR3 reads TGTGCCAGCCGGGACATGGCAGATACGCAGTATTTT. Translation gives CASRDMADTQYF. This chain links TRBV10-3 with TRBJ2-3; D is perhaps TRBD1 (6 bases). V lost 10 bases and J 4 bases, leaving 12 bases between the germline ends. Looked up from germline, CDR1 is ENHRY and CDR2 is SYGVKD. The CDR3 is 12 amino acids.